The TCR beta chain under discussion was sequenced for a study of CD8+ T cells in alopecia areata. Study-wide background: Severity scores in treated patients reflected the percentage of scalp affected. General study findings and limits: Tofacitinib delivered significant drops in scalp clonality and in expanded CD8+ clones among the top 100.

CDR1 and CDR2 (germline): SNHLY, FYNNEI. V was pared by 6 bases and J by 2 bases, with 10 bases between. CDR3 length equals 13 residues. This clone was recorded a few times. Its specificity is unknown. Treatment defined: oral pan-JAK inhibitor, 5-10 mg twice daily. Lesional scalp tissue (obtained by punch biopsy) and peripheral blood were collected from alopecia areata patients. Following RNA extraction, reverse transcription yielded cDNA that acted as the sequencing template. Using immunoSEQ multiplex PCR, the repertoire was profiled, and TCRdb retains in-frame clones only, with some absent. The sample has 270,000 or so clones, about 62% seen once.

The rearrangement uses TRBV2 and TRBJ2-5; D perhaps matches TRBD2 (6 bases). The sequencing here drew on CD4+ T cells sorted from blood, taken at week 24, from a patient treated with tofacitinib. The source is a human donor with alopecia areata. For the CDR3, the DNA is TGTGCCAGCAGCTGGCGGGAACAAGAGACCCAGTACTTC. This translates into CASSWREQETQYF.